These 10 T cell receptor beta chains came from one sample sequenced in a study of tumor-infiltrating lymphocytes in glioblastoma multiforme. TCR beta libraries were built from RNA through three nested multiplex PCR rounds using modified ARM-PCR. MiXCR was run by TCRdb on the multiplex PCR reads, yielding one entry per CDR3 protein. The sample consists of fewer than 10,000 distinct CDR3 sequences, about 70% of them appearing once. Sequenced material: brain tumor tissue. These receptors were collected from a male donor with glioblastoma.

To note about this clonotype: The junction departs from germline at one end; a sequencing error may be responsible. The V and J genes are TRBV14 and TRBJ2-7, with a weak D call TRBD1 (5 bases). There are 16 residues in the CDR3. Germline CDR1 is SGHDN and CDR2 is FVKESK. CDR3 DNA sequence: TGTGCCTGCAGTCAAGAGTTAACAGGATTCTCCTACGAGCAGTACTTC. Protein sequence: CACSQELTGFSYEQYF.

This clonotype is labeled medium-sized. The CDR3 here is CSVAGLAGSSYEQYF. DNA for the CDR3: TGCAGCGTTGCCGGACTAGCGGGGAGCTCCTACGAGCAGTACTTC. The V call is TRBV29-1, the J call TRBJ2-7; 12 positions agree with TRBD2. Germline lookup yields CDR1 SQVTM and CDR2 ANQGSEA. V shed 4 bases, J shed 0 bases, and the junction held 4 bases outside the gene matches. This CDR3 comprises 15 residues.

The chain employs TRBV5-6 and TRBJ2-7, with 14 positions matching TRBD2. The V gene end was trimmed by 4 bases and the J gene end by 2 bases; junction bases not matched to a gene: 14. The germline V gene has CDR1 SGHDT and CDR2 YYEEEE. The CDR3 covers 19 residues. DNA for the CDR3: TGTGCCAGCAGCCGGACTAGCGGGAGGTCAAACCTGGGTCCCTACGAGCAGTACTTC. Amino acids: CASSRTSGRSNLGPYEQYF.

The V and J genes are TRBV11-2 and TRBJ2-7, with D unresolved. Trimming stripped 5 bases from V and 6 bases from J, with 14 bases between. Per germline, CDR1 SGHAT and CDR2 FQNNGV. This CDR3 contains 13 residues. CDR3 amino acids: CASSRGPTFEQYF. CDR3 DNA sequence: TGTGCCAGCAGCAGAGGACCCACATTCGAGCAGTACTTC. Full variable domain (remainder filled in from reference TRBV11-2 and TRBJ2-7): EAGVAQSPRYKIIEKRQSVAFWCNPISGHATLYWYQQILGQGPKLLIQFQNNGVVDDSQLPKDRFSAERLKGVDSTLKIQPAKLEDSAVYLCASSRGPTFEQYFGPGTRLTVT.

Comments on this clonotype: Germline and junction disagree at one end, which may indicate a read error. The DNA of the CDR3 is TGCAGTGCTCGGACTAGCGGGGAAGCCACCTACGAGCGGTACTTC. This translates into CSARTSGEATYERYF. The gene calls are TRBV20-1 and TRBJ2-7; the match to TRBD2 covers 12 bases. Per the germline V gene, CDR1 is DFQATT and CDR2 is SNEGSKA (reference sequence). This CDR3 region has 15 residues.

This clonotype was counted only a few times. The chain employs TRBV11-2 and TRBJ2-3; 15 bases are a match to TRBD2. The CDR3 length is 18 residues. Germline V CDR1 and CDR2: SGHAT, FQNNGV. With V trimmed by 3 bases and J by 6 bases, 10 bases remained unmatched. The CDR3 spells CASSFPGLAGGPVDTQYF. The CDR3 bases are TGTGCCAGCAGCTTCCCCGGACTAGCGGGGGGGCCGGTGGATACGCAGTATTTT.

As for this clonotype: Just one base apart from a much larger clone, this may be a read error. The rearrangement uses TRBV5-1 and TRBJ2-1, with 7 positions matching TRBD1. Germline values: CDR1 SGHRS, CDR2 YFSETQ. This CDR3 is built from 14 residues. The CDR3 here is CASSSAGGYSEQFF. DNA for the CDR3: TGCGCCAGCAGTTCGGCAGGGGGATACAGTGAGCAGTTCTTC.

In regard to this clonotype: No conserved phenylalanine or tryptophan is present at the end of the CDR3, so a read error is the likely explanation. The DNA is left out, because the CDR3 cannot be placed on it with certainty; the CDR3 is given as TCRdb lists it. The chain joins TRBV7-9 to TRBJ1-2. Germline CDR1 SEHNR, CDR2 FQNEAQ (reference sequence). The CDR3 region is 13 residues in length, termini included. The chain's CDR3 is CASSLEGPYGNTS.

This chain uses TRBV5-4 with TRBJ2-3; TRBD2 agrees at 7 bases. Losses at the gene ends were 1 base for V and 4 bases for J; bases not matched to a gene: 3. This CDR3 comprises 14 residues. Germline V gene data show CDR1 as SGHNT and CDR2 as YYREEE (reference sequence). The DNA for the CDR3 is TGTGCCAGCAGCTTGCGCGGGGGAGCAGATACGCAGTATTTT. Its translation is CASSLRGGADTQYF. Full variable domain (missing parts from reference TRBV5-4 and TRBJ2-3): ETGVTQSPTHLIKTRGQQVTLRCSSQSGHNTVSWYQQALGQGPQFIFQYYREEENGRGNFPPRFSGLQFPNYSSELNVNALELDDSALYLCASSLRGGADTQYFGPGTRLTVL.

Relative to its sample, this clonotype is medium-sized. The chain has TRBV29-1 and TRBJ2-5; D perhaps matches TRBD1 (6 bases). Trimming took 4 bases from V and 5 from J, leaving 17 bases between them. Germline loops: CDR1 SQVTM, CDR2 ANQGSEA. The CDR3 runs to 14 residues. CDR3 bases: TGCAGCGTTGTGGGGGCGAGTCGTTATGAGACCCAGTACTTC. It yields the protein CSVVGASRYETQYF.